The 6 T cell receptor beta chains reported below all come from one sample, sequenced in a study of cytomegalovirus exposure and HLA in healthy donors. PCR used 60 Vbeta primers and 13 Jbeta primers. TCRdb keeps only in-frame clones here, not all; method: immunoSEQ multiplex PCR. The table lists 150,000 to 200,000 clones, about four fifths of them singletons, with around 0.24% in the top ten. What was sequenced was PBMCs. These receptors all stem from a boy under 18 in good health and CMV-seronegative.

J is TRBJ2-3 and V is TRBV11-3, with 12 bases lining up with TRBD2. Germline V lookup: CDR1 SGHNT, CDR2 YENEEA. The CDR3 runs 19 residues. Losses at the gene ends were 2 bases for V and 2 bases for J; bases not matched to a gene: 11. CDR3 region: CASSLNLPLAGGPTDTQYF. As DNA, the CDR3 is TGTGCCAGCAGCTTAAATCTACCACTAGCGGGGGGTCCCACAGATACGCAGTATTTT.

The rearrangement uses TRBV19 and TRBJ1-2; 7 bases line up with TRBD1. The length of the CDR3 is 12 residues. The germline gives CDR1 LNHDA, CDR2 SQIVND (reference sequence). V shed 6 bases and J 5 bases; nucleotides not matched to a gene: 3. CDR3 DNA: TGTGCCAGTAGCACAGGGGAATATGGCTACACCTTC. Translation gives CASSTGEYGYTF.

The chain has TRBV5-6 and TRBJ2-1; 8 bases fit TRBD2. Germline V lookup: CDR1 SGHDT, CDR2 YYEEEE. The CDR3 length is 17 residues. V was pared by 1 base and J by 5 bases, with 11 bases of the junction left unmatched. CDR3 loop: CASSLLGPSGSDNEQFF. CDR3 DNA sequence: TGTGCCAGCAGCTTGTTAGGGCCTAGCGGGTCGGACAATGAGCAGTTCTTC. Filled out from reference TRBV5-6 and TRBJ2-1, the complete variable domain reads DAGVTQSPTHLIKTRGQQVTLRCSPKSGHDTVSWYQQALGQGPQFIFQYYEEEERQRGNFPDRFSGHQFPNYSSELNVNALLLGDSALYLCASSLLGPSGSDNEQFFGPGTRLTVL.

The J gene is TRBJ1-1, the V gene TRBV27, with 7 bases fitting TRBD1. Germline V gives CDR1 MNHEY, CDR2 SMNVEV (reference sequence). This CDR3 contains 14 residues. Germline trimming cut 9 bases from V and 0 bases from J; bases unmatched to any gene: 7. CDR3 sequence reads: CASRPGQLNTEAFF. The CDR3 region has the DNA TGTGCCAGTAGACCGGGACAGCTGAACACTGAAGCTTTCTTT.

The chain carries TRBV4-3 and TRBJ1-5, with a weak D call TRBD1 (5 bases). Trimming stripped 0 bases from V and 7 bases from J, with 13 bases between. Germline loops: CDR1 LGHNA, CDR2 YSLEER. The CDR3 spans 15 residues. CDR3 coding DNA: TGCGCCAGCAGCCAAGAATTTTGGAGGGACCAGCCCCAGCATTTT. Its protein product is CASSQEFWRDQPQHF.

Only one count was recorded for this clone. The J gene is TRBJ2-1, the V gene TRBV4-1, with 14 nucleotides matching TRBD2. The length of the CDR3 is 19 residues. CDR1 MGHRA and CDR2 YSYEKL come from the germline V gene. J lost 0 bases, V lost 2 bases, and 6 bases had no gene match. The CDR3 nucleotides read TGCGCCAGCAGCCAACCCGGACTAGCGGGAGGCCGCTCCTACAATGAGCAGTTCTTC. Encoded protein: CASSQPGLAGGRSYNEQFF.